This T cell receptor beta chain originates from a study of cytomegalovirus exposure and HLA in healthy donors. Whole-study findings and limits: Earlier analysis yielded a pattern in which most TCR beta V segments were productive about 90% or about 30% of the time. Near-uniform donor sequencing depth was presumed by presence/absence analyses. Analysis was carried out at a later point, and it linked a missense DCLRE1C variant to TCR beta V- and J-gene trimming.

In regard to this clone: Its antigen is as yet unknown.

In the PCR, 60 Vbeta and 13 Jbeta primers were used. Methods used by the authors: An analysis that came later counted 60 million to 80 million unique TCR beta chains, some 11 million shared. Libraries were prepared by immunoSEQ multiplex PCR; TCRdb keeps only in-frame clonotypes and omits some of them. V and J calls and clone size are those listed in that table; D and trimming were worked out from the DNA. This sample's table reports 91,000 or so clones. The sequence came from a woman in her 30s in good health and CMV-seronegative. Sequenced sample: PBMCs.

The CDR3 DNA is TGTGCCATCAGCACCGGGACTAGCGGATTCTACGAGCAGTACTTC. It yields the protein CAISTGTSGFYEQYF. The V call is TRBV10-3, the J call TRBJ2-7; 11 positions match TRBD2. J gave up 3 bases and V 6 bases, and 7 bases lay outside the gene matches. The CDR3 consists of 15 residues. Looked up from germline, CDR1 is ENHRY and CDR2 is SYGVKD.